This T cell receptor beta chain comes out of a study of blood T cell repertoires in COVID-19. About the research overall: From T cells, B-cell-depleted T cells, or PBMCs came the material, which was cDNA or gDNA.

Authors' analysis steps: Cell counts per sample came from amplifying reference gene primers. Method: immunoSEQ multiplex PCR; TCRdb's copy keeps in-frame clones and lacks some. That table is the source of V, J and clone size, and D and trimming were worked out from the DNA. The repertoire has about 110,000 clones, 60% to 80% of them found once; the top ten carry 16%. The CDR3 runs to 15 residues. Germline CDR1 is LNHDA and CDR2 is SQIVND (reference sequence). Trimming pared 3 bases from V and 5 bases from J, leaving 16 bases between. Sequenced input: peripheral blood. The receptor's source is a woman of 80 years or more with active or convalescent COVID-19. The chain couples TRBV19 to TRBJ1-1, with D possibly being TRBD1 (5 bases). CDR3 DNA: TGTGCCAGTAGTATTCCCCTCAGGGAGGGGACTGAAGCTTTCTTT. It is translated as CASSIPLREGTEAFF.